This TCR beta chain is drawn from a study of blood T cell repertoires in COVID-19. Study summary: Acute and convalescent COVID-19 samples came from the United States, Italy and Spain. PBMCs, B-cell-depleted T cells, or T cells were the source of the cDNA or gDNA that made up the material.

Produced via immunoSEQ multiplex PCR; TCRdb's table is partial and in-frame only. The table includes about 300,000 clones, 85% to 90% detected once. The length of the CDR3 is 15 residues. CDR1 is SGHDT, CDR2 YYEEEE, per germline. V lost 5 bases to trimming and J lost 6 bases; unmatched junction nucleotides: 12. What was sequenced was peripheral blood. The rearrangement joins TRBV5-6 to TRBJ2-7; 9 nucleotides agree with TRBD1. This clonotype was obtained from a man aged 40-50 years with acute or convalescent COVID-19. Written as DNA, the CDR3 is TGTGCCAGCAGTCTGGGACTGGGACAGGGATCCGAGCAGTACTTC. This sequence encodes CASSLGLGQGSEQYF.